These 22 T cell receptor beta chains originate from one sample sequenced in a study of Graves' ophthalmopathy and Graves' hyperthyroidism. The authors amplified TCR beta CDR3 regions, and they did so from RNA transcripts for repertoire sequencing. RT-PCR with HTBI primers came first, then second-round multiplex PCR. MiXCR, run by TCRdb on the multiplex PCR reads, gives a single entry per CDR3 protein. The sample has hundreds of thousands of distinct CDR3 sequences; under 15% are singletons. The sample taken for sequencing was blood. These receptors came from a woman in her twenties or thirties with Graves' ophthalmopathy.

This clonotype has at least ten counts. This chain links TRBV5-1 with TRBJ2-2; no definite D call. The germline V gene has CDR1 SGHRS and CDR2 YFSETQ. The CDR3 sequence is 12 residues long. V was cut by 2 bases and J by 7 bases, with 6 bases left in between. DNA for the CDR3: TGCGCCAGCAGCTTCATTGGCGGGGAGCTGTTTTTT. It codes for CASSFIGGELFF.

This clonotype showed up many times. Germline is not matched at one junction end, which may reflect a read error. V is TRBV20-1 and J is TRBJ2-4; 10 positions match TRBD1. The CDR3 totals 15 residues. Germline values: CDR1 DFQATT, CDR2 SNEGSKA (reference sequence). CDR3 sequence: CSARWDRGAKNIKYF. The DNA of the CDR3 is TGCAGTGCTCGCTGGGACAGGGGTGCCAAAAACATTAAGTACTTC.

There are many counts of this clonotype. The V and J genes are TRBV9 and TRBJ2-5; 8 nucleotides align to TRBD1. The germline V gene has CDR1 SGDLS and CDR2 YYNGEE. The CDR3 has 16 amino acids. The junction had 8 bases not matched to a gene; V was cut back by 2 bases and J by 2 bases. The CDR3 bases are TGTGCCAGCAGCGTTCAAACAACAGGGGGACAAGAGACCCAGTACTTC. Translating gives CASSVQTTGGQETQYF. Drawing the rest from reference TRBV9 and TRBJ2-5, the complete variable domain is DSGVTQTPKHLITATGQRVTLRCSPRSGDLSVYWYQQSLDQGLQFLIQYYNGEERAKGNILERFSAQQFPDLHSELNLSSLELGDSALYFCASSVQTTGGQETQYFGPGTRLLVL.

The chain employs TRBV28 and TRBJ1-6; TRBD1 aligns across 9 bases. The CDR3 runs to 16 residues. Looked up from germline, CDR1 is MDHEN and CDR2 is SYDVKM. The trim removed 6 bases at V and 0 bases at J, leaving 3 bases unmatched. The CDR3, as DNA: TGTGCCAGCAGGGTGACAGGGGGCTCCTATAATTCACCCCTCCACTTT. Its protein product is CASRVTGGSYNSPLHF.

Many counts were recorded for this clonotype. This chain connects TRBV19 to TRBJ1-1, with 9 bases fitting TRBD1. The germline CDR1 and CDR2 sequences are LNHDA and SQIVND (reference sequence). After removal of 5 bases from V and 7 bases from J, the junction contained 8 bases not matched to a gene. This CDR3 has 14 residues. CDR3 region: CASSPRQGGNEAFF. CDR3 DNA sequence: TGTGCCAGTAGTCCCCGACAGGGGGGGAATGAAGCTTTCTTT.

This clonotype was counted many times. The chain joins TRBV11-2 to TRBJ2-5; D may be TRBD1 or TRBD2 (5 bases each). This CDR3 region has 17 residues. Per the germline V gene, CDR1 is SGHAT and CDR2 is FQNNGV. The V end was cut by 5 bases, the J end by 5 bases, with 24 bases between. This CDR3 reads CASSPGQGYLFEETQYF. The CDR3 DNA follows: TGTGCCAGCAGCCCGGGGCAGGGCTACCTATTTGAGGAGACCCAGTACTTC.

A remark on this clonotype: Sequence at one end of the junction differs from germline and may be a read error. The V gene is TRBV29-1, the J gene TRBJ2-7; no reliable D call. In germline, CDR1 is SQVTM, CDR2 ANQGSEA. CDR3 length: 14 residues. The CDR3 DNA sequence: TGCAGCGTTGAAATGGCGGTAGTTCCCTACGATCAGTACTTC. Its protein is CSVEMAVVPYDQYF.

At least ten counts were recorded for this clonotype. The chain combines TRBV6-1 with TRBJ1-2, with a weak D call TRBD1 (5 bases). There are 13 residues in the CDR3. Germline-derived CDR1 and CDR2 are MNHNS and SASEGT. Trimming took off 3 bases at V and 4 bases at J, with 9 bases between the two ends. The CDR3 DNA sequence: TGTGCCAGCAGTGACTGGGGCATCTATGGCTACACCTTC. Translating gives CASSDWGIYGYTF.

This clonotype was recorded many times. The CDR3 DNA reads as TGTGCCAGCAGCGTAGTGGGGGCTGCTGAAGCTTTCTTT. Translating it yields CASSVVGAAEAFF. This chain joins TRBV9 and TRBJ1-1; the D gene is possibly TRBD1 (6 bases). The CDR3 totals 13 residues. The V gene's germline CDR1 is SGDLS and CDR2 YYNGEE. The V end was cut by 0 bases, the J end by 6 bases, with 9 bases between.

This clonotype appeared many times. V is TRBV20-1 and J is TRBJ1-6; D ambiguous. This CDR3 contains 13 residues. Germline V lookup: CDR1 DFQATT, CDR2 SNEGSKA (reference sequence). Trimming left V 3 bases short and J 5 bases short, with 8 bases between. The CDR3 sequence: CSARSVNNSPLHF. CDR3 nucleotide sequence: TGCAGTGCTAGGTCGGTTAATAATTCACCCCTCCACTTT.

In this sample, this clonotype turned up many times. The chain has TRBV30 and TRBJ2-5; the match to TRBD2 covers 8 bases. V shed 2 bases and J 5 bases; nucleotides not matched to a gene: 7. Germline V gene sequence: CDR1 GTSNPN, CDR2 SVGIG (reference sequence). The CDR3 consists of 14 residues. Here the CDR3 reads CAWSIGGAGETQYF. Here the CDR3 DNA reads TGTGCCTGGAGTATCGGGGGGGCCGGGGAGACCCAGTACTTC.

For this clonotype: A read error may be the cause here, since a much bigger clone is one base away. No conserved phenylalanine or tryptophan ends this CDR3, so it is likely a read error. The J gene is TRBJ1-2, the V gene TRBV28, with D possibly being TRBD1 (5 bases). V shed 6 bases and J shed 3 bases, with 17 bases lying between them. The CDR3 totals 15 residues. Germline CDR1 reads MDHEN; CDR2 reads SYDVKM. The CDR3 nucleotides read TGTGCCAGCAGCTCTCCGCCCGGGGGACACTATGGCTACACCTAC. It codes for CASSSPPGGHYGYTY.

This clonotype was counted at least ten times. This chain's CDR3 is CASSHLGDTEAFF. The CDR3 nucleotides read TGTGCCAGCAGCCATCTTGGGGACACTGAAGCTTTCTTT. The chain carries TRBV3-1 and TRBJ1-1, with no clear D. Looked up from germline, CDR1 is LGHDT and CDR2 is YNNKEL (reference sequence). There are 13 residues in the CDR3. Trimming stripped 3 bases from V and 3 bases from J, with 8 bases between.

This clonotype was seen at least ten times. CDR3 residues: CASSVGVREGETQYF. The DNA of the CDR3 is TGTGCCAGCAGCGTAGGAGTTCGGGAGGGAGAGACCCAGTACTTC. V usage is TRBV9 and J usage is TRBJ2-5; 8 bases align to TRBD2. Germline V lookup: CDR1 SGDLS, CDR2 YYNGEE. V lost 0 bases and J lost 4; bases outside the gene matches: 5. The CDR3 runs 15 residues.

This clonotype appeared once. The V and J genes are TRBV12-3 or TRBV12-4 and TRBJ1-2; D gene ambiguous. V shed 7 bases and J shed 4 bases, with 7 bases lying between them. The CDR3 contains 11 residues. CDR3 sequence reads: CASKILYGYTF. The CDR3 coding sequence is TGTGCCAGCAAAATCCTCTATGGCTACACCTTC.

This clonotype was detected ten times or more. The rearrangement links TRBV9 to TRBJ1-6; D unresolved. Germline values: CDR1 SGDLS, CDR2 YYNGEE. V was cut by 3 bases and J by 5 bases, with 12 bases left in between. This CDR3 comprises 15 residues. The CDR3 nucleotides are TGTGCCAGCAGCGATTCGACGGCCAATAATTCACCCCTCCACTTT. Translated: CASSDSTANNSPLHF.

This clonotype was counted between two and nine times. This chain uses TRBV7-8 with TRBJ2-7; 9 nucleotides agree with TRBD1. After removal of 3 bases from V and 2 bases from J, the junction contained 8 bases not matched to a gene. In germline, CDR1 is SGHVS, CDR2 FQNEAQ. The CDR3 loop spans 16 amino acids. The CDR3 sequence: CASSLIRDRDTYEQYF. The CDR3 DNA reads TGTGCCAGCAGCTTGATCCGGGACAGGGACACCTACGAGCAGTACTTC.

This clonotype was picked up many times. CDR3 bases: TGTGCCAGTAGTATAGGGGTCTCATCAAATCAGCCCCAGCATTTT. This translates into CASSIGVSSNQPQHF. The genes are TRBV19 and TRBJ1-5; D unresolved. Germline CDR1 reads LNHDA; CDR2 reads SQIVND (reference sequence). CDR3 size: 15 residues. The V and J ends lost 1 base and 4 bases respectively, with 11 bases between them.

This clonotype appeared many times. This chain links TRBV30 with TRBJ2-7; D might be TRBD2 (5 bases). Germline V CDR1 and CDR2: GTSNPN, SVGIG (reference sequence). The CDR3 sequence is 10 residues long. Trimming shortened V by 7 bases and J by 6 bases, and 10 bases separated the two germline ends. CDR3 region: CASGRGEQYF. The CDR3 DNA sequence: TGTGCCTCCGGACGGGGCGAGCAGTACTTC.

This clonotype was detected many times. The rearrangement uses TRBV6-1 and TRBJ2-5; D unresolved. From germline, CDR1 is MNHNS and CDR2 SASEGT. V lost 0 bases to trimming and J lost 6 bases, with 11 bases between them. CDR3 length equals 14 residues. CDR3 bases: TGTGCCAGCAGTGAAGCGCCGGACGTAAAGACCCAGTACTTC. It is translated as CASSEAPDVKTQYF.

This clonotype has a count of ten or more. This chain joins TRBV24-1 and TRBJ2-5, with a possible D match to TRBD1 (6 bases). V was cut by 9 bases and J by 5 bases, with 15 bases left in between. This CDR3 contains 13 residues. CDR1 and CDR2 from the germline V gene are KGHDR and SFDVKD. The CDR3 sequence: CATGDHRGETQYF. Here the CDR3 DNA reads TGTGCCACCGGGGACCATAGGGGGGAGACCCAGTACTTC.

The rearrangement uses TRBV14 and TRBJ1-1; no clear D. This CDR3 contains 14 residues. Germline V gene sequence: CDR1 SGHDN, CDR2 FVKESK. With 1 base removed from V and 0 bases from J, the gap between germline ends came to 6 bases. CDR3 DNA: TGTGCCAGCAGCCAAGGGGTAATGAACACTGAAGCTTTCTTT. Amino acids: CASSQGVMNTEAFF.